One and the same sample provided the 9 T cell receptor beta chains below, sequenced in a study of cytomegalovirus exposure and HLA in healthy donors (dated by TCRdb to the late 2010s). Libraries were built with the immunoSEQ multiplex PCR assay. A mixture of 60 forward primers for TCR Vbeta segments and 13 reverse primers for TCR Jbeta segments was used in the multiplex PCR. TCRdb limited this immuneACCESS table to in-frame rearrangements with V and J called. A share of clones is missing; checked studies link under half to unresolved V genes, and the rest is unexplained. The sample table holds about 87,000 clones, of which approximately 79% were seen once. The leading ten clones occupy about 3.8% of the sample. The sequenced sample was PBMCs. Source of these receptors: a woman in her 40s in good health and CMV-seronegative.

The chain couples TRBV4-2 to TRBJ1-3, with D possibly matching TRBD1 (6 bases). Germline CDR1 and CDR2: LGHNA and YNFKEQ. The CDR3 is 17 residues long. V lost 0 bases, J lost 3 bases, and 15 bases lay in between. This chain's CDR3 is CASSQDPPTGIGNTIYF. In DNA, the CDR3 is TGTGCCAGCAGCCAAGATCCCCCGACAGGTATTGGAAACACCATATATTTT.

The chain combines TRBV30 with TRBJ1-2; D unresolved. The germline CDR1 and CDR2 sequences are GTSNPN and SVGIG (reference sequence). The CDR3 is made up of 15 amino acids. V lost 1 base to trimming and J lost 5 bases, with 17 bases between them. DNA for the CDR3: TGTGCCTGGAGTGACCCGAGATCCTTCTGGTATGGCTACACCTTC. This codes for CAWSDPRSFWYGYTF. Based on the CDR3 plus reference TRBV30 and TRBJ1-2, the full variable domain is SQTIHQWPATLVQPVGSPLSLECTVEGTSNPNLYWYRQAAGRGLQLLFYSVGIGQISSEVPQNLSASRPQDRQFILSSKKLLLSDSGFYLCAWSDPRSFWYGYTFGSGTRLTVV.

CDR3 sequence (DNA): TGCGCCAGCAGCCAAGTTAGGGACATCCCGTTTTTGTACTTC. Protein sequence: CASSQVRDIPFLYF. This chain joins TRBV4-3 and TRBJ2-7, with D tentatively TRBD1 (6 bases). The CDR3 extends over 14 amino acids. Germline CDR1 LGHNA, CDR2 YSLEER. The V end was cut by 1 base, the J end by 12 bases, with 19 bases between.

The J gene is TRBJ1-1, the V gene TRBV18, with 9 bases matching TRBD1. The CDR3 contains 16 residues. Germline V gene sequence: CDR1 KGHSH, CDR2 LQKENI. V lost 4 bases to trimming and J lost 0 bases; unmatched junction nucleotides: 6. DNA for the CDR3: TGTGCCAGCTCACTCACCGGGACAGGGCTGAACACTGAAGCTTTCTTT. Translating gives CASSLTGTGLNTEAFF.

This sequence joins TRBV7-3 and TRBJ2-3, with 7 bases that match TRBD1. CDR3 length: 15 residues. Trimming took 3 bases from V and 1 from J; bases not matched to a gene: 4. Per germline, CDR1 SGHTA and CDR2 FQGTGA. The DNA for the CDR3 is TGTGCCAGCAGCTTGAGGGGGCGCGGCACAGATACGCAGTATTTT. This encodes CASSLRGRGTDTQYF.

The chain uses TRBV19 and TRBJ1-1, with D possibly matching TRBD1 (5 bases). CDR3 length: 13 residues. The V end was cut by 4 bases, the J end by 5 bases, with 11 bases between. The V gene's germline CDR1 is LNHDA and CDR2 SQIVND (reference sequence). The CDR3 DNA sequence: TGTGCCAGTAGTAGGGGCCTTGCGACTGAAGCTTTCTTT. Amino acids: CASSRGLATEAFF.

A remark on this clone: The junction does not match germline at one end; this may be a read error. The rearrangement uses TRBV7-9 and TRBJ1-1; D not resolved. Germline V gene data show CDR1 as SEHNR and CDR2 as FQNEAQ (reference sequence). The CDR3 length is 14 residues. The DNA of the CDR3 is TGTTCCAGCAGCTTTAGCGCGGTGAACACTGAAGCTTTCTTT. Amino acids: CSSSFSAVNTEAFF.

The V call is TRBV18, the J call TRBJ1-6; TRBD1 aligns across 7 bases. The J segment lost 10 bases and the V segment lost 6 bases, leaving 9 bases of the junction unmatched. Germline CDR1 and CDR2: KGHSH and LQKENI. The CDR3 totals 14 residues. The CDR3 is CASSRTGPGSPLHF. In DNA form, the CDR3 reads TGTGCCAGCTCGCGGACAGGCCCTGGGTCACCCCTCCACTTT.

The chain combines TRBV7-2 with TRBJ2-3; 11 nucleotides match TRBD2. Germline values: CDR1 SGHTA, CDR2 FQGNSA. J gave up 0 bases and V 3 bases, and 5 bases lay outside the gene matches. The length of the CDR3 is 17 residues. The CDR3 sequence is CASSFRASGGSTDTQYF. Here the CDR3 DNA reads TGTGCCAGCAGCTTCCGCGCTAGCGGGGGGAGCACAGATACGCAGTATTTT.